The present entry profiles one T cell receptor (beta chain) with its context. Its specificity is not known. This sample was included in a study of response to subunit inactivated influenza vaccine. Findings of the study overall: Researchers suggested that each seasonal influenza vaccination recruits few new T cells.

This CDR3 has 13 residues. Trimming removed 10 bases from V and 9 bases from J; junction bases left unmatched: 11. TCRdb reprocessed the RT-PCR reads via MiXCR and lists one record per CDR3 protein. The data show roughly 520,000 distinct CDR3 sequences, roughly 25% seen once. The sample was CD4+ T cells sorted from PBMCs, taken about 5 days after vaccination. This chain links TRBV12-3 or TRBV12-4 with TRBJ2-1, with 8 positions matching TRBD1. The TCR originated in a man between 45 and 60 years old who received an inactivated influenza vaccine. The CDR3 reads CATSFRGLGEQFF. The CDR3 DNA is TGTGCCACATCTTTCAGGGGGCTTGGTGAGCAGTTCTTC.